This T cell receptor (beta chain) derives from a study of Graves' ophthalmopathy and Graves' hyperthyroidism. With regard to this clonotype: What it binds is not known.

Cases classed as stable hyperthyroidism had no ophthalmopathy within 18 months of follow-up. PBMCs were obtained from about 10 ml of fresh peripheral blood. Study-level results: Among thyroid clonotypes expanded above 0.001 frequency, most also appeared in blood. With just under 71% sensitivity and around 79% specificity, the model predicted ophthalmopathy progression.

TCR beta CDR3 regions were amplified from RNA transcripts. First-round RT-PCR with HTBI primers preceded a second-round multiplex PCR. MiXCR was run by TCRdb on the multiplex PCR reads, yielding one entry per CDR3 protein. The repertoire holds 300,000 to 500,000 distinct CDR3 sequences, with just over 15% as singletons. This TCR was recovered from a woman between 18 and 30 years old with stable Graves' hyperthyroidism. Sequences were obtained from peripheral blood.

The CDR3 region has the DNA TGCGCCAGCAGCACTAGGACACAGCAAGAGACCCAGTACTTC. Protein sequence: CASSTRTQQETQYF. The J gene is TRBJ2-5, the V gene TRBV5-1; tentatively, D is TRBD1 or TRBD2 (5 bases each). The CDR3 loop spans 14 amino acids. V was trimmed by 4 bases and J by 2 bases, leaving 12 bases between them. The germline CDR1 and CDR2 sequences are SGHRS and YFSETQ. Looking up the rest from reference TRBV5-1 and TRBJ2-5 gives the full variable domain: KAGVTQTPRYLIKTRGQQVTLSCSPISGHRSVSWYQQTPGQGLQFLFEYFSETQRNKGNFPGRFSGRQFSNSRSEMNVSTLELGDSALYLCASSTRTQQETQYFGPGTRLLVL.